The 24 T cell receptor beta chains below were found in one sample sequenced in a study of blood T cell repertoires in COVID-19. This table comes from immunoSEQ multiplex PCR, and its TCRdb copy is limited to in-frame clones, with some not included. The repertoire holds 200,000 to 300,000 clones, around 81% seen once, with just under 6.5% in the top ten. The specimen was peripheral blood. The receptor set was obtained from a woman aged 55-75 years with active or convalescent COVID-19.

This sequence joins TRBV7-6 and TRBJ1-1; possible D gene TRBD1, 6 bases. The CDR3 spans 17 residues. V dropped 2 bases and J dropped 0 bases, with 16 bases sitting between them. In germline, CDR1 is SGHVS, CDR2 FNYEAQ. For the CDR3, the DNA is TGTGCCAGCAGCTTAATAACAGGGTCCGATATGAACACTGAAGCTTTCTTT. Translated: CASSLITGSDMNTEAFF.

The J gene is TRBJ2-3, the V gene TRBV4-1; D unresolved. This CDR3 is 18 amino acids long. Trimming pared 1 base from V and 0 bases from J, leaving 17 bases between. Germline CDR1 MGHRA, CDR2 YSYEKL. CDR3 in amino acids: CASSQVPWRSLSTDTQYF. CDR3 coding DNA: TGCGCCAGCAGCCAAGTGCCCTGGCGGAGCCTAAGCACAGATACGCAGTATTTT.

The chain recombines TRBV11-2 with TRBJ2-1, with TRBD2 as a possible D gene (5 bases). From germline, CDR1 is SGHAT and CDR2 FQNNGV. The CDR3 contains 16 residues. With 5 bases removed from V and 2 bases from J, the gap between germline ends came to 16 bases. This chain's CDR3 is CASSGGSGATYNEQFF. The CDR3 nucleotides read TGTGCCAGCAGCGGAGGCAGCGGAGCTACCTACAATGAGCAGTTCTTC.

The gene calls are TRBV29-1 and TRBJ1-1; D call uncertain. V lost 0 bases and J 2 bases, leaving 7 bases between the germline ends. CDR3 length equals 13 residues. The germline V gene encodes CDR1 SQVTM and CDR2 ANQGSEA. CDR3 coding DNA: TGCAGCGTTGAAGACTACAGCAACACTGAAGCTTTCTTT. Translating it yields CSVEDYSNTEAFF.

V gene TRBV27 combines with J gene TRBJ2-3; possibly TRBD1 for D (6 bases). Looked up from germline, CDR1 is MNHEY and CDR2 is SMNVEV (reference sequence). Trimming left V 0 bases short and J 5 bases short, with 18 bases between. The CDR3 is 17 amino acids. The CDR3 loop is CASSLSMGAIGEDTQYF. The CDR3 DNA follows: TGTGCCAGCAGTTTATCGATGGGGGCTATAGGGGAAGATACGCAGTATTTT.

The V and J genes are TRBV10-3 and TRBJ2-5, with 8 bases fitting TRBD1. Germline CDR1 ENHRY, CDR2 SYGVKD. V dropped 0 bases and J dropped 3; count of bases not matched to a gene: 3. The CDR3 is 15 residues long. DNA for the CDR3: TGTGCCATCAGTGAGTCGGTGACAGGGGAAGAGACCCAGTACTTC. It translates to CAISESVTGEETQYF.

The V call is TRBV25-1, the J call TRBJ2-7; perhaps TRBD1 as D (6 bases). The ends were cut back, 1 base at V and 3 bases at J, with 13 bases in the middle. Germline CDR1 MGHDK, CDR2 SYGVNS. The CDR3 is 15 residues long. As DNA, the CDR3 is TGTGCCAGCAGTGAATGGGGGCAGGGTAACTACGAGCAGTACTTC. It specifies CASSEWGQGNYEQYF.

The chain employs TRBV27 and TRBJ1-5; D not certain. This CDR3 spans 14 amino acids. The V gene lost 5 bases and the J gene lost 4 bases, with 12 bases spanning the gap. Germline CDR1 is MNHEY and CDR2 is SMNVEV (reference sequence). For the CDR3, the DNA is TGTGCCAGCAGTCCTGCGAACCGGAATCAGCCCCAGCATTTT. Amino acids: CASSPANRNQPQHF.

The V call is TRBV7-8, the J call TRBJ2-7; 9 positions agree with TRBD2. CDR3 length: 14 residues. V shed 5 bases and J 4 bases; nucleotides not matched to a gene: 6. Per germline, CDR1 SGHVS and CDR2 FQNEAQ. The CDR3, as DNA: TGTGCCAGCAGCCCGGGACTAGCAGGGTACGAGCAGTACTTC. This translates into CASSPGLAGYEQYF.

The chain uses TRBV7-3 and TRBJ2-3; D is possibly TRBD2 (5 bases). In germline, CDR1 is SGHTA, CDR2 FQGTGA. The CDR3 length is 14 residues. Trimming removed 4 bases at V and 0 bases at J, with 8 bases between. CDR3 nucleotides: TGTGCCAGCAGCTCAGGACTGAGCACAGATACGCAGTATTTT. Amino acid sequence: CASSSGLSTDTQYF. Variable domain in full (rest from reference TRBV7-3 and TRBJ2-3): GAGVSQTPSNKVTEKGKYVELRCDPISGHTALYWYRQSLGQGPEFLIYFQGTGAADDSGLPNDRFFAVRPEGSVSTLKIQRTERGDSAVYLCASSSGLSTDTQYFGPGTRLTVL.

This clone was found once. J is TRBJ2-1 and V is TRBV7-9; TRBD2 might be the D (6 bases). V lost 6 bases and J lost 6, with 15 bases in between. CDR1 and CDR2 (germline): SEHNR, FQNEAQ (reference sequence). The CDR3 totals 14 residues. CDR3 region: CASRSSRDSNEQFF. CDR3 nucleotide sequence: TGTGCCAGCAGAAGTTCCCGGGACTCCAATGAGCAGTTCTTC.

The CDR3 coding sequence is TGTGCCAGTAGTGCACGGGGGAATTGGGGAGATACGCAGTATTTT. It translates to CASSARGNWGDTQYF. The chain uses TRBV19 and TRBJ2-3, with a possible D match to TRBD2 (6 bases). Trimming removed 5 bases at V and 5 bases at J, with 17 bases between. The length of the CDR3 is 15 residues. Germline CDR1 LNHDA, CDR2 SQIVND (reference sequence).

The chain joins TRBV15 to TRBJ2-1, with TRBD1 matching 9 bases. This CDR3 has 16 residues. CDR1 and CDR2 from the germline V gene are LNHNV and YYDKDF (reference sequence). The ends lost 5 bases at V and 5 bases at J; junction bases unmatched: 10. DNA of the CDR3: TGTGCCACCAGCTCCTACCCGGGACAGGGTAACAATGAGCAGTTCTTC. It codes for CATSSYPGQGNNEQFF.

The chain links TRBV13 to TRBJ2-5, with a tentative D call TRBD1 (5 bases). The CDR3 has 13 residues. V was trimmed by 1 base and J by 3 bases, leaving 6 bases between them. CDR1 PRHDT and CDR2 FYEKMQ come from the germline V gene (reference sequence). In DNA, the CDR3 is TGTGCCAGCAGCTTAGTCAGGGAAGAGACCCAGTACTTC. It translates to CASSLVREETQYF.

V is TRBV3-1 (or the pseudogene TRBV3-2) and J is TRBJ2-1, with 7 bases that match TRBD2. The germline CDR1 and CDR2 sequences are LGHDT and YNNKEL (reference sequence). V was pared by 0 bases and J by 4 bases, with 9 bases of the junction left unmatched. This CDR3 is built from 17 residues. CDR3 DNA sequence: TGTGCCAGCAGCCAAGATCCGAGCGGGATACTATACAATGAGCAGTTCTTC. Protein: CASSQDPSGILYNEQFF.

This clone was seen a single time. CDR3 in amino acids: CASRLYRTGIQPQHF. DNA for the CDR3: TGTGCCAGCAGATTATACAGGACAGGGATTCAGCCCCAGCATTTT. V is TRBV6-5 and J is TRBJ1-5, with 8 bases lining up with TRBD1. Trimming cost V 6 bases and J 6 bases; bases outside gene matches: 10. Germline values: CDR1 MNHEY, CDR2 SVGAGI. The CDR3 is 15 residues long.

The chain joins TRBV28 to TRBJ1-6, with D possibly TRBD1 on 5 matching bases. CDR1 MDHEN and CDR2 SYDVKM come from the germline V gene. The CDR3 covers 15 residues. V was shortened by 2 bases and J by 6 bases, with 11 bases between the two germline ends. The CDR3 is CASSLSSGANSPLHF. The CDR3 DNA is TGTGCCAGCAGTTTAAGCTCTGGGGCTAATTCACCCCTCCACTTT.

This sequence joins TRBV7-9 and TRBJ1-1, with TRBD1 identical over 10 bases. The CDR3 is made up of 16 amino acids. J gave up 1 base and V 3 bases, and 5 bases lay outside the gene matches. Germline V gene sequence: CDR1 SEHNR, CDR2 FQNEAQ (reference sequence). CDR3 coding DNA: TGTGCCAGCAGCTTCGGACGACAGGGGGCGAACACTGAAGCTTTCTTT. Protein product: CASSFGRQGANTEAFF. The variable domain in full, with the rest retrieved from reference TRBV7-9 and TRBJ1-1, is DTGVSQNPRHKITKRGQNVTFRCDPISEHNRLYWYRQTLGQGPEFLTYFQNEAQLEKSRLLSDRFSAERPKGSFSTLEIQRTEQGDSAMYLCASSFGRQGANTEAFFGQGTRLTVV.

The chain uses TRBV7-2 and TRBJ2-1, with a tentative D call TRBD2 (5 bases). The CDR3 extends over 14 amino acids. The V gene's germline CDR1 is SGHTA and CDR2 FQGNSA. The germline V and J ends were trimmed by 8 bases and 0 bases, with 11 bases remaining between them. The CDR3, as DNA: TGTGCCAGCGGCGGACTCAACTCCTACAATGAGCAGTTCTTC. It translates to CASGGLNSYNEQFF.

J is TRBJ1-2 and V is TRBV9, with 9 bases matching TRBD1. Germline CDR1 is SGDLS and CDR2 is YYNGEE. The J segment lost 9 bases and the V segment lost 0 bases, leaving 6 bases of the junction unmatched. The CDR3 runs 14 residues. This chain's CDR3 is CASSVVGQGLSYTF. The CDR3 coding sequence is TGTGCCAGCAGCGTAGTGGGACAGGGATTAAGCTACACCTTC.

This clone was seen repeatedly, ten times or more. The genes are TRBV6-5 and TRBJ2-3; 9 nucleotides agree with TRBD1. The CDR3 sequence is 13 residues long. CDR1 MNHEY and CDR2 SVGAGI come from the germline V gene. V lost 8 bases to trimming and J lost 6 bases; unmatched junction nucleotides: 6. The CDR3 spells CASARDRADTQYF. Written as DNA, the CDR3 is TGTGCCAGCGCGCGGGACAGGGCCGATACGCAGTATTTT.

The genes are TRBV5-1 and TRBJ1-1, with D uncertain. Trimming cost V 0 bases and J 5 bases, with 11 bases left between them. From germline, CDR1 is SGHRS and CDR2 YFSETQ. The CDR3 loop spans 14 amino acids. Written as DNA, the CDR3 is TGCGCCAGCAGCTTGGAACTCGCGGAAACTGAAGCTTTCTTT. Its translation is CASSLELAETEAFF.

The J gene is TRBJ2-1, the V gene TRBV19; 13 bases fit TRBD2. From germline, CDR1 is LNHDA and CDR2 SQIVND (reference sequence). V lost 6 bases and J lost 9; bases outside the gene matches: 8. The CDR3 has 15 residues. CDR3 protein: CASRELAGGPGEQFF. In nucleotides, the CDR3 is TGTGCCAGTAGAGAACTAGCGGGGGGGCCTGGTGAGCAGTTCTTC.

The chain recombines TRBV6-5 with TRBJ2-3, with unresolved D. V gave up 4 bases and J gave up 6 bases, with 14 bases separating them. Germline V lookup: CDR1 MNHEY, CDR2 SVGAGI. This CDR3 spans 14 amino acids. The CDR3 DNA follows: TGTGCCAGCAGTTTTGTTGCCTCCGGGGATACGCAGTATTTT. It specifies CASSFVASGDTQYF.